This passage covers 5 T cell receptor beta chains from one sample sequenced in a study of blood T cell repertoires in COVID-19. TCRdb's copy holds only in-frame clones and misses some; the assay was immunoSEQ multiplex PCR. The sample gives about 50,000 clones, roughly three quarters of which show up once; around 20% is in the top ten. The sample consisted of peripheral blood. The receptor source for this set is a man aged 50-60 years with active or convalescent COVID-19.

V and J are TRBV9 and TRBJ2-1; 9 nucleotides match TRBD1. This CDR3 has 17 amino acids. Germline assignment: CDR1 SGDLS and CDR2 YYNGEE. V was clipped by 0 bases and J by 5 bases; unmatched bases: 9. The CDR3 bases are TGTGCCAGCAGCGTAGCTGGAGGACAGGGGCGACACAATGAGCAGTTCTTC. Its translation is CASSVAGGQGRHNEQFF.

This clone was seen more than once but under ten times. The chain employs TRBV25-1 and TRBJ1-5; D remains ambiguous. The V end lost 2 bases, the J end lost 1 base, and 6 bases lay between the germline ends. The CDR3 length is 14 residues. Germline values: CDR1 MGHDK, CDR2 SYGVNS. CDR3 loop: CASSEDRSNQPQHF. As DNA, the CDR3 is TGTGCCAGCAGTGAAGATCGGAGCAATCAGCCCCAGCATTTT.

This chain uses TRBV25-1 with TRBJ1-1, with TRBD1 identical over 7 bases. V lost 7 bases to trimming and J lost 5 bases; unmatched junction nucleotides: 7. The V gene's germline CDR1 is MGHDK and CDR2 SYGVNS. CDR3 length: 13 residues. The CDR3 is CASIRQGRTEAFF. Written as DNA, the CDR3 is TGTGCCAGCATTCGACAGGGCCGGACTGAAGCTTTCTTT.

This rearrangement joins TRBV5-1 to TRBJ1-2, with 7 nucleotides matching TRBD1. Germline CDR1 is SGHRS and CDR2 is YFSETQ. This CDR3 spans 14 amino acids. The ends lost 4 bases at V and 4 bases at J; junction bases unmatched: 7. This CDR3 is CASSPPGQRYGYTF. In nucleotides, the CDR3 is TGCGCCAGCAGCCCGCCGGGACAGCGCTATGGCTACACCTTC.

V gene TRBV5-1 combines with J gene TRBJ2-5, with 7 positions matching TRBD2. The CDR3 is made up of 15 amino acids. Germline V lookup: CDR1 SGHRS, CDR2 YFSETQ. The V gene end was trimmed by 0 bases and the J gene end by 2 bases; junction bases not matched to a gene: 4. The CDR3 loop reads CASSLAGGYQETQYF. CDR3 nucleotides: TGCGCCAGCAGCTTGGCCGGGGGGTATCAAGAGACCCAGTACTTC.